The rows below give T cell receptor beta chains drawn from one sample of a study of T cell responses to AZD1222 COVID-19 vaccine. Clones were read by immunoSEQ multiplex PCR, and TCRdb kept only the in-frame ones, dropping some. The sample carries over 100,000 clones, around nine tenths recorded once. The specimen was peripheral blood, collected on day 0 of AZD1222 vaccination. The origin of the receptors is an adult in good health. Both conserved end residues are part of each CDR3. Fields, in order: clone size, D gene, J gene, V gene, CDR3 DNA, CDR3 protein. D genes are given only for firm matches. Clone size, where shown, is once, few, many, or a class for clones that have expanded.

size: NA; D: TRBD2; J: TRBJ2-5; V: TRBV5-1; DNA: TGCGCCAGCAGCCTCATCAGCGGGGAAGAGACCCAGTACTTC; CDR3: CASSLISGEETQYF
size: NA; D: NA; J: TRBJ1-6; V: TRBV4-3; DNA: TGCGCCAGCAGCCGGCAAGGAGGCAAGGACTCCTATAATTCACCCCTCCACTTT; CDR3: CASSRQGGKDSYNSPLHF
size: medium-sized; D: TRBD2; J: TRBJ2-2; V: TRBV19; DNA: TGTGCCAGTAGTGCCCTTCAGGCGGGGGATACGAACACCGGGGAGCTGTTTTTT; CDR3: CASSALQAGDTNTGELFF
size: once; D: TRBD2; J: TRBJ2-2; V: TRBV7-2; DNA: TGTGCCAGCAGCTTTCTACTAGCGGGGGGGCATACCGGGGAGCTGTTTTTT; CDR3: CASSFLLAGGHTGELFF
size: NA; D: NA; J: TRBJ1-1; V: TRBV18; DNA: TGTGCCAGCTCACCGACAGACCAATTCTGGACTGAAGCTTTCTTT; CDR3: CASSPTDQFWTEAFF
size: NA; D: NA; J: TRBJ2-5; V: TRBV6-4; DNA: TGTGCCAGCACCTACGGGGGGCCGTACCAAGAGACCCAGTACTTC; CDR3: CASTYGGPYQETQYF
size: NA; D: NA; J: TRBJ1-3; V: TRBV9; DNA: TGTGCCAGCAGCGTTTCCGACGGACAAGGAAACACCATATATTTT; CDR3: CASSVSDGQGNTIYF
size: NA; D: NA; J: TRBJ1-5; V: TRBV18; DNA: TGTGCCAGCTCACGTCAGGGGAGCAATCAGCCCCAGCATTTT; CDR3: CASSRQGSNQPQHF
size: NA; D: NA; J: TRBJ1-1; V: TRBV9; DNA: TGTGCCAGCAGCGCGGGCATGAACACTGAAGCTTTCTTT; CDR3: CASSAGMNTEAFF
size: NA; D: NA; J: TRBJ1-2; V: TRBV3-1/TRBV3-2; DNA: TGTGCCAGCAGCCAAGACGGGAACTATGGCTACACCTTC; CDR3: CASSQDGNYGYTF
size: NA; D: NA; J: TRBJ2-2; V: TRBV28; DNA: TGTGCCAGCAGTTTAATTCCCCGGGGCACCGGGGAGCTGTTTTTT; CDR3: CASSLIPRGTGELFF
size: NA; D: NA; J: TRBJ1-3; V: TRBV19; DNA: TGTGCCAGTAGTTACGGGAGCTCTGGAAACACCATATATTTT; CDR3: CASSYGSSGNTIYF
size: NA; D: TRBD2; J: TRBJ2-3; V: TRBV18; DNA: TGTGCCAGCTCACCACTGGCGGGGGGGCCGACAGATACGCAGTATTTT; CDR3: CASSPLAGGPTDTQYF
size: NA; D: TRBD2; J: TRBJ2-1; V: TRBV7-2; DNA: TGTGCCAGCAGCTTACTGGGCGGGAGTGAGCAGTTCTTC; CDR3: CASSLLGGSEQFF
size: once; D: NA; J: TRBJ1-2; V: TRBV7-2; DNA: TGTGCCAGCAGCCCCCTGCCTACTAACTATGGCTACACCTTC; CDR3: CASSPLPTNYGYTF
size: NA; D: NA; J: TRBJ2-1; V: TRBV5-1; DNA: TGCGCCAGCAGCCGTTCCGGGGGCAGCTCCTACAATGAGCAGTTCTTC; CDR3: CASSRSGGSSYNEQFF
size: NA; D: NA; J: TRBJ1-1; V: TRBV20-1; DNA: TGCAGTGCTAGTTCCGGGTCCACTGAAGCTTTCTTT; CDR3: CSASSGSTEAFF
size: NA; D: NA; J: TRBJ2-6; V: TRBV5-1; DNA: TGCGCCAGCAGCTTGAGACGGACAGATAGCTCTGGGGCCAACGTCCTGACTTTC; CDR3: CASSLRRTDSSGANVLTF
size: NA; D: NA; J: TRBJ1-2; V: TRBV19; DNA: TGTGCCAGTAGTGATGGGTGGGGCGGCTACACCTTC; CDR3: CASSDGWGGYTF
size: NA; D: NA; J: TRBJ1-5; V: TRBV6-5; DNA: TGTGCCAGCAGTATCGTAGGAGGGGAGGGTCAGCCCCAGCATTTT; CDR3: CASSIVGGEGQPQHF
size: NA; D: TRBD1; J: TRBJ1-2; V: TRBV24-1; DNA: TGTGCCACCACCCCATTTAAAGGGGGCGTCCCTGGCTACACCTTC; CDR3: CATTPFKGGVPGYTF
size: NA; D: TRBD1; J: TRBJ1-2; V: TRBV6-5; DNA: TGTGCCAGCAGCCAGACAGGGGGCTATGGCTACACCTTC; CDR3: CASSQTGGYGYTF
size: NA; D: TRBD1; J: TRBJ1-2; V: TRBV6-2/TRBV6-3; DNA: TGTGCCAGCAGTCCAACAGGGGGCCTGGGCTACACCTTC; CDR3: CASSPTGGLGYTF
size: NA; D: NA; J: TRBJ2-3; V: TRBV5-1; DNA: TGCGCCAGCAGCTTGGCCGGGTCGGCGGAATCCACAGATACGCAGTATTTT; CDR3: CASSLAGSAESTDTQYF
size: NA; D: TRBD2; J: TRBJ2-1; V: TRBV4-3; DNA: TGCGCCAGCAGCCCAGACCCTGGACTAGCTGTCAGGGTCTTC; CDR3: CASSPDPGLAVRVF
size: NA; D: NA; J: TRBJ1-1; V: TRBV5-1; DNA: TGCGCCAGCAGCCCGCGGGACGGGAACACTGAAGCTTTCTTT; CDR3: CASSPRDGNTEAFF
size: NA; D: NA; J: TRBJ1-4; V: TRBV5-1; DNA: TGCGCCAGCAGCCCCGGGGTGGTAAGGGTCGAAAAACTGTTTTTT; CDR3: CASSPGVVRVEKLFF
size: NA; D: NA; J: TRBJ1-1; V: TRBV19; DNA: TGTGCCAGTAGTATAGATCTATGGGGAGCAGGGCTGCACACTGAAGCTTTCTTT; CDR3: CASSIDLWGAGLHTEAFF
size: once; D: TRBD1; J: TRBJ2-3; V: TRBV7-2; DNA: TGTGCCAGCAGCACCGACAGGGCAGATACGCAGTATTTT; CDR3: CASSTDRADTQYF
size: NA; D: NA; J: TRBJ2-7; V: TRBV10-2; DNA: TGCGCCAGCAGTGGGATGGCGGGATCCTACGAGCAGTACTTC; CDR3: CASSGMAGSYEQYF
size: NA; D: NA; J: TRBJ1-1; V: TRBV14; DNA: TGTGCCAGCAGCCAAATAACAGGGTTTACTGAAGCTTTCTTT; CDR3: CASSQITGFTEAFF
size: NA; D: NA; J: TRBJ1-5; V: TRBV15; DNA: TGTGCCACCAGCAGAGATCCGGGGCAGCCCCAGCATTTT; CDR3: CATSRDPGQPQHF
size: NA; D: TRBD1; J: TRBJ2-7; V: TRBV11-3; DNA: TGTGCCAGCAGCCGGACAGGGATATCCTACGAGCAGTACTTC; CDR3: CASSRTGISYEQYF
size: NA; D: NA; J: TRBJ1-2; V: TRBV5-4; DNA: TGTGCCAGCAGCGCGTCTACACAGCTTCCGGGAGACTATGGCTACACCTTC; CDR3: CASSASTQLPGDYGYTF